These T cell receptor beta chains were read from a single sample in a study of cytomegalovirus exposure and HLA in healthy donors. Sequenced by immunoSEQ multiplex PCR; TCRdb stores in-frame clones only, minus some. The sample records 250,000 to 300,000 clones, about 90% being singletons. Sequences were obtained from PBMCs. The receptors shown here come from a woman younger than 30 in good health and CMV-seronegative. Each CDR3 is given with its conserved first and last residue. The D gene is left open where the match is weak. Some rows mark clone size as missing; the rest say once, few, many or name a class of expanded clone.

J gene: TRBJ1-1; V gene: TRBV27; D gene: TRBD1; clone size: -; CDR3 protein: CASTGGRNTEAFF; CDR3 DNA: TGTGCCAGCACAGGGGGCAGGAACACTGAAGCTTTCTTT
J gene: TRBJ1-2; V gene: TRBV27; D gene: TRBD1; clone size: -; CDR3 protein: CASRLQGEANYGYTF; CDR3 DNA: TGTGCCAGCAGACTTCAGGGGGAGGCTAACTATGGCTACACCTTC
J gene: TRBJ2-3; V gene: TRBV15; D gene: -; clone size: -; CDR3 protein: CATSRFLTGGDTDTQYF; CDR3 DNA: TGTGCCACCAGCAGGTTCCTTACAGGGGGGGACACAGATACGCAGTATTTT
J gene: TRBJ1-1; V gene: TRBV18; D gene: -; clone size: -; CDR3 protein: CASSPPIRNTEAFF; CDR3 DNA: TGTGCCAGCTCACCACCGATTAGGAACACTGAAGCTTTCTTT
J gene: TRBJ2-2; V gene: TRBV18; D gene: -; clone size: once; CDR3 protein: CASSPLAENTGELFF; CDR3 DNA: TGTGCCAGCTCACCACTAGCGGAGAACACCGGGGAGCTGTTTTTT
J gene: TRBJ1-2; V gene: TRBV7-2; D gene: -; clone size: -; CDR3 protein: CASSLPSREYGYTF; CDR3 DNA: TGTGCCAGCAGCTTACCCTCCCGGGAATATGGCTACACCTTC
J gene: TRBJ2-3; V gene: TRBV19; D gene: TRBD2; clone size: -; CDR3 protein: CASSMERGGWTDTQYF; CDR3 DNA: TGTGCCAGTAGTATGGAGCGGGGGGGCTGGACAGATACGCAGTATTTT
J gene: TRBJ2-7; V gene: TRBV13; D gene: TRBD1; clone size: -; CDR3 protein: CASSLGQTYEQYF; CDR3 DNA: TGTGCCAGCAGCCTGGGACAGACCTACGAGCAGTACTTC
J gene: TRBJ2-1; V gene: TRBV5-6; D gene: TRBD1; clone size: -; CDR3 protein: CASSLYTGTASYNEQFF; CDR3 DNA: TGTGCCAGCAGCTTGTATACCGGGACAGCAAGTTACAATGAGCAGTTCTTC
J gene: TRBJ2-5; V gene: TRBV29-1; D gene: TRBD2; clone size: -; CDR3 protein: CSVESGGGETQYF; CDR3 DNA: TGCAGCGTCGAGAGCGGGGGCGGGGAGACCCAGTACTTC
J gene: TRBJ2-5; V gene: TRBV6-1; D gene: TRBD2; clone size: -; CDR3 protein: CASSAWTSGEETQYF; CDR3 DNA: TGTGCCAGCAGTGCTTGGACTAGCGGGGAAGAGACCCAGTACTTC
J gene: TRBJ1-1; V gene: TRBV15; D gene: -; clone size: -; CDR3 protein: CATSRDMGATEAFF; CDR3 DNA: TGTGCCACCAGCAGAGATATGGGGGCTACTGAAGCTTTCTTT
J gene: TRBJ2-1; V gene: TRBV7-6; D gene: TRBD2; clone size: once; CDR3 protein: CASSPVSGGPYNEQFF; CDR3 DNA: TGTGCCAGCAGCCCCGTTAGCGGGGGGCCCTACAATGAGCAGTTCTTC
J gene: TRBJ1-2; V gene: TRBV7-8; D gene: TRBD1; clone size: once; CDR3 protein: CASSFYIAGGSKNYGYTF; CDR3 DNA: TGTGCCAGCAGCTTTTACATTGCAGGGGGCTCTAAGAACTATGGCTACACCTTC
J gene: TRBJ2-3; V gene: TRBV2; D gene: -; clone size: once; CDR3 protein: CASSENGQPTDTQYF; CDR3 DNA: TGTGCCAGCAGTGAGAATGGGCAGCCAACAGATACGCAGTATTTT
J gene: TRBJ2-2; V gene: TRBV7-2; D gene: TRBD2; clone size: -; CDR3 protein: CASSLARLGGGSAGELFF; CDR3 DNA: TGTGCCAGCAGCTTAGCGAGACTAGGCGGGGGTTCGGCCGGGGAGCTGTTTTTT
J gene: TRBJ2-7; V gene: TRBV7-9; D gene: -; clone size: -; CDR3 protein: CASSSSPKTYEQYF; CDR3 DNA: TGTGCCAGCAGCTCCTCACCTAAGACCTACGAGCAGTACTTC